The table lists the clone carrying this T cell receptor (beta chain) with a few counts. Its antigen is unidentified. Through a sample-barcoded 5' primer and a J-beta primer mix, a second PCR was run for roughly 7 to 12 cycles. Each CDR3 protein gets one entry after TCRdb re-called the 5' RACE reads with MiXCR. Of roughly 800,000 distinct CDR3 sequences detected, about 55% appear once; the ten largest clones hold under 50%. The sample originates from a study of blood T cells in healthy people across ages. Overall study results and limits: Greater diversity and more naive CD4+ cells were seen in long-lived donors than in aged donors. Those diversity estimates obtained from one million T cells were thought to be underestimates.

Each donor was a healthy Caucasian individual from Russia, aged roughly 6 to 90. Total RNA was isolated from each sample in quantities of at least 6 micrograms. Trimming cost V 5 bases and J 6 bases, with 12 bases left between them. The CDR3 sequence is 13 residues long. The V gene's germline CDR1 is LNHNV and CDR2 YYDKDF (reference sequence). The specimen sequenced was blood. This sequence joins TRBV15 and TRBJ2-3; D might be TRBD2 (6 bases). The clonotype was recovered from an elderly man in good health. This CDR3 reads CATSPHRGDTQYF. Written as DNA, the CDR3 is TGTGCCACCAGCCCCCACCGGGGGGATACGCAGTATTTT.